This T cell receptor (beta chain) was captured in a study of T cell repertoires in cytomegalovirus infection. The CDR3 loop spans 16 amino acids. CDR1 is MDHEN and CDR2 is SYDVKM in the germline V gene. V trimming: 5 bases; J trimming: 3 bases; junction bases outside the gene matches: 5. Each CDR3 protein is one row after TCRdb ran MiXCR on the reads. The table includes roughly 600,000 distinct CDR3 sequences, roughly 24% detected once. This clonotype was counted only a few times. The chain employs TRBV28 and TRBJ2-1; the match to TRBD2 covers 12 bases. Material: CD8+ T cells from PBMCs. The sequence was obtained from a human donor in good health (CMV status not recorded). Some clones in this sample may be carry-over from other donors' samples. The CDR3 reads CASSRTSGALYNEQFF. CDR3 in DNA: TGTGCCAGCAGTCGGACTAGCGGGGCCCTCTACAATGAGCAGTTCTTC. The whole variable domain, remainder taken from reference TRBV28 and TRBJ2-1, is DVKVTQSSRYLVKRTGEKVFLECVQDMDHENMFWYRQDPGLGLRLIYFSYDVKMKEKGDIPEGYSVSREKKERFSLILESASTNQTSMYLCASSRTSGALYNEQFFGPGTRLTVL.